This T cell receptor beta chain was identified during a study of graft-versus-host responses after intestinal transplantation (dated by TCRdb to about 2021). Background for the entire study: Recipients received multivisceral, liver-intestinal, or isolated intestinal transplants. Rather than being sequenced by the commercial service, samples from three later patients were sequenced in-house on an Illumina MiSeq and processed with MiXCR. All recipients received anti-thymocyte globulin induction followed by maintenance tacrolimus and steroids for two to four years. Alloreactive clones were identified by sequencing pre-transplant mixed lymphocyte reaction products and comparing these products with unstimulated pre-transplant donor and recipient T cells. A peak of at least 4% donor T cells among recipient peripheral blood mononuclear cells was the definition used for donor T cell macrochimerism. Graft-versus-host and host-versus-graft alloreactive T cell clones were tracked in the graft, circulation and bone marrow after intestinal transplantation using bulk TCR-beta CDR3 sequencing. The cohort enrolled approximately 24 intestinal transplant recipients including one retransplant, and 3 patients lacking pretransplant specimens were excluded.

Note on this clone: Its target antigen remains unknown. Qualities for individual bases were not recorded, and no much larger clone is one base off.

Points the paper makes about the study in general: GvH clones turned up in recipient bone marrow, with some appearing earlier in ileal mucosa or blood, a pattern consistent with an intestinal mucosal origin. Patients with donor T cell macrochimerism had high GvH to HvG T cell clonal ratios in their allografts. Peak levels of circulating GvH clones were associated with declines in HvG clones early after transplant. The conclusions were limited by the relatively low number and heterogeneity of the intestinal transplant patients.

The germline V gene (reference sequence) sets CDR1 to PRHDT and CDR2 to FYEKMQ. Relative to germline, V is 5 bases shorter and J is 0 bases shorter, with 10 bases between their ends. The CDR3, cysteine through phenylalanine, is 14 amino acids long. The CDR3 DNA has 42 bases and is translated from base 1. In the first month after transplant, blood samples were collected up to 4 times, and after that at least monthly when available. Library construction relied on the immunoSEQ multiplex PCR assay. Adaptive Biotechnologies carried out high-throughput TCR-beta CDR3 sequencing of genomic DNA for most patients. As for the authors' bioinformatics: Adaptive's ImmunoSEQ software was the source of the TCR sequencing data for 15 to 20 patients, while three other patients were processed with MiXCR and VDJtools. CDR3 nucleotide sequences shared by donor and recipient were removed because the origin of these sequences could not be assigned. To count as alloreactive, a clone needed at least 2-fold expansion over unstimulated cells and a minimum CFSE-low frequency of 0.002% (template counts) or 0.001% (read counts). Clones detected in sequenced pre-transplant spleen, lymph node, or MLR CFSE-low populations of the donor or recipient were defined as mappable. Cumulative frequency of alloreactive clones was calculated as a percentage of all sequences weighted by copy number. TCRdb stores this immuneACCESS table with in-frame sequences only. Part of the clones is absent; in the studies checked, under half of the shortfall reflects unresolved V genes, and no reason is known for the rest. The DNA gave D and trimming, while V, J and clone size come from that table. The sample table records about 25,000 clones; 94% of these occur just once. The ten top clones hold about 0.55% of the sample.

The clonotype was recovered from a human patient who received an intestinal transplant, so some T cells may come from the graft donor. The chain uses TRBV13 and TRBJ1-2; the D gene remains uncertain. The input for sequencing was PBMCs, taken 156 days after intestinal transplant. This receptor has the CDR3 CASSVTESNYGYTF. The DNA sequence is TGTGCCAGCAGCGTCACAGAATCTAACTATGGCTACACCTTC.